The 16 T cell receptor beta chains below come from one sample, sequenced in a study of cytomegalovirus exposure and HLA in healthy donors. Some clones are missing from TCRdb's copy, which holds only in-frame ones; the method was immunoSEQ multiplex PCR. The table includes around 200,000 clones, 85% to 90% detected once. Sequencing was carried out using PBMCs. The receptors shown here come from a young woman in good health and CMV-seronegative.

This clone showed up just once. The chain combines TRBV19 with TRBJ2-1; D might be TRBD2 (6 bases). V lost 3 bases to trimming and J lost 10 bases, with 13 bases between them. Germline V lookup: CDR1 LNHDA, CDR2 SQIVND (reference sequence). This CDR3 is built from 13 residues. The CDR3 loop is CASSIVGSSEQFF. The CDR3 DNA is TGTGCCAGTAGTATCGTCGGGAGCAGCGAGCAGTTCTTC.

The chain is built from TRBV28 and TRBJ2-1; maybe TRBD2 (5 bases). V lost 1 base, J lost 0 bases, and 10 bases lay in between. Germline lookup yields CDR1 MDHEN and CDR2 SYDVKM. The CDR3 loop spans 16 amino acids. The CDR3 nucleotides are TGTGCCAGCAGTTTATCTTCGGCGGGCTCCTACAATGAGCAGTTCTTC. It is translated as CASSLSSAGSYNEQFF.

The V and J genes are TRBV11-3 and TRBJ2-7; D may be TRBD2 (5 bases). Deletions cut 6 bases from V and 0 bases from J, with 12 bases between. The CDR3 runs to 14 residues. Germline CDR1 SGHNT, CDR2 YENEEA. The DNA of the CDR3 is TGTGCCAGCAGTGAGGGCGGCCTCTCCTACGAGCAGTACTTC. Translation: CASSEGGLSYEQYF.

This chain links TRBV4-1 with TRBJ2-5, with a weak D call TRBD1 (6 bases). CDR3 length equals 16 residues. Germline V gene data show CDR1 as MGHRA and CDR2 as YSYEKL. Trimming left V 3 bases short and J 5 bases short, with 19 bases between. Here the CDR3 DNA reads TGCGCCAGCAGCCATCATCCCGGGACAAGGGGGGAGACCCAGTACTTC. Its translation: CASSHHPGTRGETQYF.

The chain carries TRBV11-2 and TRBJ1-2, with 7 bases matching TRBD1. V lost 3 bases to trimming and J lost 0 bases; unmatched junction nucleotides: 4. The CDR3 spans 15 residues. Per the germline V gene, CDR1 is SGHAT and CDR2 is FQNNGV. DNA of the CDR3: TGTGCCAGCAGCTTGGACAGGCCCCCTAACTATGGCTACACCTTC. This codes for CASSLDRPPNYGYTF.

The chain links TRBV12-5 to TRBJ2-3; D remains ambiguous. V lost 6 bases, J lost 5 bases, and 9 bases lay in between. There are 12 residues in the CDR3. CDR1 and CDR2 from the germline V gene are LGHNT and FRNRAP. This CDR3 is CASGFSGDTQYF. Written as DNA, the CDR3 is TGTGCTAGTGGATTCTCAGGAGATACGCAGTATTTT.

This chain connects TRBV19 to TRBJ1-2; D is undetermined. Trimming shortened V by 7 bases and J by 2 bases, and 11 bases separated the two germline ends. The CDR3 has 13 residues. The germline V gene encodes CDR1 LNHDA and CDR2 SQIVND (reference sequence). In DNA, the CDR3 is TGTGCCAGTAAAGAGGGATTAAACTATGGCTACACCTTC. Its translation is CASKEGLNYGYTF. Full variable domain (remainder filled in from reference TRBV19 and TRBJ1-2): DGGITQSPKYLFRKEGQNVTLSCEQNLNHDAMYWYRQDPGQGLRLIYYSQIVNDFQKGDIAEGYSVSREKKESFPLTVTSAQKNPTAFYLCASKEGLNYGYTFGSGTRLTVV.

Here the CDR3 reads CASSLWSGEAFF. The CDR3 DNA follows: TGTGCCAGCAGCTTGTGGTCAGGGGAAGCTTTCTTT. The chain couples TRBV11-2 to TRBJ1-1; the D gene is possibly TRBD1 (5 bases). Germline V lookup: CDR1 SGHAT, CDR2 FQNNGV. CDR3 length: 12 residues. V shed 3 bases and J shed 8 bases, with 10 bases lying between them.

The CDR3 reads CASSQEWPWAGSDTQYF. The DNA for the CDR3 is TGTGCCAGCAGCCAAGAGTGGCCTTGGGCGGGATCAGATACGCAGTATTTT. J is TRBJ2-3 and V is TRBV4-2; TRBD2 is a possible D gene (6 bases). Germline V gene data show CDR1 as LGHNA and CDR2 as YNFKEQ. This CDR3 has 17 residues. V was trimmed by 0 bases and J by 4 bases, leaving 17 bases between them.

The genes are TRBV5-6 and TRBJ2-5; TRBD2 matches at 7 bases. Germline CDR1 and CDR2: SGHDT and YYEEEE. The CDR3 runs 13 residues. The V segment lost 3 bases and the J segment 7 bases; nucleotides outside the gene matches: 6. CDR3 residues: CASSSGRQGTQYF. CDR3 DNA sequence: TGTGCCAGCAGCTCCGGGAGGCAGGGGACCCAGTACTTC.

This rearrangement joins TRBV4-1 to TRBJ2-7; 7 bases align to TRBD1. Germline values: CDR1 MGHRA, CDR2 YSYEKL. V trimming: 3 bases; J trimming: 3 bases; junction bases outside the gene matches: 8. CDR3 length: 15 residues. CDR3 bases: TGCGCCAGCAGCCAGGCTCGGGACAGAGGCTACGAGCAGTACTTC. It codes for CASSQARDRGYEQYF.

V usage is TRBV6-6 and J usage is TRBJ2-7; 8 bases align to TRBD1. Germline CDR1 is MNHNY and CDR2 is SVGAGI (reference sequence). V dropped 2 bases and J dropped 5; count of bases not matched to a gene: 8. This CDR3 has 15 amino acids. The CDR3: CASSYQRTGKHEQYF. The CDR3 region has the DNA TGTGCCAGCAGTTACCAGCGGACAGGGAAGCACGAGCAGTACTTC.

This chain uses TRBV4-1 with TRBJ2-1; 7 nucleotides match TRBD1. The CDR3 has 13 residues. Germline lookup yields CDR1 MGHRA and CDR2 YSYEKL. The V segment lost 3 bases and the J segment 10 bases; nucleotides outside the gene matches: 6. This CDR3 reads CASSQTWTGEQFF. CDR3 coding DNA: TGCGCCAGCAGCCAGACCTGGACAGGAGAGCAGTTCTTC.

For the CDR3, the DNA is TGCAGCGTTGACGGGGAGGAGGACGGCACTGAAGCTTTCTTT. Encoded protein: CSVDGEEDGTEAFF. The chain has TRBV29-1 and TRBJ1-1; no clear D gene. Germline lookup yields CDR1 SQVTM and CDR2 ANQGSEA. The CDR3 covers 14 residues. Trimming took 3 bases from V and 4 from J, leaving 15 bases between them.

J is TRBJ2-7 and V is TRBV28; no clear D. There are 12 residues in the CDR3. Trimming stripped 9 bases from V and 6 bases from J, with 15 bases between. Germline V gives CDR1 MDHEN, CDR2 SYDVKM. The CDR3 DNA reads TGTGCCAGTTTCTCTTCTCCGTCCGAGCAGTACTTC. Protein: CASFSSPSEQYF.

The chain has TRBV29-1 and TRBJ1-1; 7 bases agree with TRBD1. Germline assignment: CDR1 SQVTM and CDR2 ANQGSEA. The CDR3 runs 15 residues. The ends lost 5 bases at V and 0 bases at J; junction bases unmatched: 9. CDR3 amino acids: CSVIRTGLMNTEAFF. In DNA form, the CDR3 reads TGCAGCGTTATAAGGACAGGCCTGATGAACACTGAAGCTTTCTTT.